The T cell receptor (beta chain) described here comes from a study of beta chain features in type 1 diabetes. At least ten counts were recorded for this clone. The antigen is undetermined. The sequenced template was cDNA made from the entire isolated RNA. Sequencing used immunoSEQ multiplex PCR; TCRdb keeps in-frame clones, though not all of them. The table shows more than 150,000 clones, with around 13% occurring only once. Germline CDR1 is SGHTA and CDR2 is FQGNSA. The CDR3 is made up of 15 amino acids. V was trimmed by 3 bases and J by 0 bases, leaving 11 bases between them. Each population that was sorted was more than 95% pure. Notes on the study in general: PCR may have favored shorter templates equally in patients and controls. Patients with type 1 diabetes showed fewer VDJ junction insertions and more deletions.

This chain links TRBV7-2 with TRBJ1-2; possible D gene TRBD1, 6 bases. Sequencing input: central memory CD4+ T cells from blood. The TCR sequence derives from a woman between 18 and 29 years old in good health. This chain's CDR3 is CASSLGHQANYGYTF. DNA for the CDR3: TGTGCCAGCAGCTTGGGACACCAAGCTAACTATGGCTACACCTTC.